This T cell receptor (beta chain) was recorded in a study of cytomegalovirus exposure and HLA in healthy donors. Turning to the study itself: The Caucasian-associated ancestry cluster contained about 80% of the 398 genotyped donors.

V lost 2 bases to trimming and J lost 2 bases, with 12 bases between them. Germline lookup yields CDR1 MNHNS and CDR2 SASEGT. The CDR3 sequence is 16 residues long. Broader study findings: In a later analysis, common viral pathogens appeared linked to several of the most significant clusters. Some V segments could not be told apart, so they were left out, TRBV6-2 and TRBV6-3 among them.

PCR employed 60 Vbeta and 13 Jbeta primers. Clones were read by immunoSEQ multiplex PCR, and TCRdb kept only the in-frame ones, dropping some. The profile covers some 170,000 clones, with over 60% appearing a single time and 1.5% to 2% taken by the ten largest. A remark on this clone: Its antigen is unidentified.

Source material: PBMCs. The chain combines TRBV6-1 with TRBJ2-2; tentative D call: TRBD2 (5 bases). This clonotype originated in a woman aged 30 to 39 in good health and CMV-seronegative. The CDR3 sequence is CASSEQTRANTGELFF. CDR3 bases: TGTGCCAGCAGTGAACAGACGAGGGCTAACACCGGGGAGCTGTTTTTT.